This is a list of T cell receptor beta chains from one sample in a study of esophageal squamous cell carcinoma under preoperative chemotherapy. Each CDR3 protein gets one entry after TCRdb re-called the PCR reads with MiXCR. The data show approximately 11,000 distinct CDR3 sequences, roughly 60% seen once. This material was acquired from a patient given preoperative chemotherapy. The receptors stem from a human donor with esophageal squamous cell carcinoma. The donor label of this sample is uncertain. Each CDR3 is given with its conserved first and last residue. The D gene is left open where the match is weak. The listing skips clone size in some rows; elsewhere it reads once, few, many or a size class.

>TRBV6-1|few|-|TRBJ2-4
CASSELGLSAKNTQYF
TGTGCCAGCAGTGAATTGGGGCTGAGCGCCAAAAACACGCAGTACTTC
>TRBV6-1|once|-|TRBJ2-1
CASSGAKSEEQFF
TGTGCCAGCAGTGGGGCGAAGTCCGAGGAGCAGTTCTTC
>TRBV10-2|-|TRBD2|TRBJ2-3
CASSEVAGTDTQNF
TGCGCCAGCAGTGAGGTAGCGGGAACAGACACGCAGAATTTC
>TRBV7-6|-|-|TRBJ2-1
CASSRGTANNEQFF
TGTGCCAGCAGTAGAGGGACCGCCAACAATGAGCAGTTCTTC
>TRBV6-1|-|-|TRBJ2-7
CASSLGQMIYEQYF
TGTGCCAGCTCTTTAGGACAGATGATATACGAGCAGTACTTC
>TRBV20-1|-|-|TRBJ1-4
CSARDGGGGYEKLFF
TGCAGTGCTAGAGATGGGGGAGGCGGCTATGAAAAACTGTTTTTT
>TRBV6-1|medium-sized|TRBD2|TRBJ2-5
CASSELGTSGSGETQYF
TGTGCCAGCAGTGAACTAGGGACTAGCGGGAGCGGGGAGACCCAGTACTTC
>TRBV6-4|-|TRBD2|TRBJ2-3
CASSELAGSTDTQYF
TGTGCCAGCAGTGAACTAGCGGGGAGCACAGATACGCAGTATTTT
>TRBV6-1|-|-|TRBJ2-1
CATPGSLGEQFF
TGTGCCACCCCCGGTTCCCTAGGGGAGCAGTTCTTC
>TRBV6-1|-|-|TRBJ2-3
CASSPGTGVRAKNTQYF
TGTGCCAGCAGCCCCGGGACGGGGGTGAGGGCCAAAAATACGCAGTATTTT